A selection of T cell receptor beta chains follows, all from one sample in a study of T cells in Graves' hyperthyroidism and ophthalmopathy. TCRdb used MiXCR to reprocess the multiplex PCR reads, holding one entry per CDR3 protein. The sample gives about 610,000 distinct CDR3 sequences, about half of which show up once; approximately 7.5% is in the top ten. The sample consisted of peripheral blood or thyroid tissue (not recorded which). All receptors derive from a woman under 30 with Graves' hyperthyroidism. The CDR3 runs from the conserved cysteine through the conserved F or W. The D gene is left open where the match is weak. Some rows have no size entry. The others give once, few or many, or a class for an expanded clone.

j_call clone_size d_call v_call cdr3_nt cdr3_aa
TRBJ1-4 - - TRBV7-3 TGTGCCAGCAGCAAAGGACCGGCCTCCGGGAAACTGTTTTTT CASSKGPASGKLFF
TRBJ2-7 - - TRBV7-8 TGTGCCAGCAGCGTGCGGGGAAATGACAATGAGCAGTACTTC CASSVRGNDNEQYF
TRBJ1-4 - - TRBV7-3 TGTGCCAGCAGCTTAAGCGCTGACAATGAAAAACTGTTTTTT CASSLSADNEKLFF
TRBJ1-1 few - TRBV30 TGTGCCTGGAGTATAAGGTGGACTGAAGCTTTCTTT CAWSIRWTEAFF
TRBJ1-1 - - TRBV29-1 TGCAGCTTACGCCTGAACACTGAAGCTTTCTTT CSLRLNTEAFF
TRBJ2-7 - - TRBV30 TGTGCCTGGAGTGTACCAGGGTTCTCCTACGAGCAGTACTTC CAWSVPGFSYEQYF
TRBJ2-5 few - TRBV15 TGTGCCACCAGCAGAGATGGACATTCGTACCAAGAGACCCAGTACTTC CATSRDGHSYQETQYF
TRBJ2-2 - TRBD2 TRBV7-2 TGTGCCAGCAGCCCAATAGCGGGAGTTCTGTCCGGGGAGCTGTTTTTT CASSPIAGVLSGELFF
TRBJ1-2 - - TRBV29-1 TGCAGCGCCAGTCCAGCGGGCTACAATGAGCAGGGAGGGGACGGCTACACCTTC CSASPAGYNEQGGDGYTF
TRBJ1-5 - - TRBV2 TGTGCCAGCAGTGAACCGCGGGGGGGGAATGGCAATCAGCCCCAGCATTTT CASSEPRGGNGNQPQHF
TRBJ2-7 - TRBD2 TRBV7-2 TGTGCCAGCAGCATGCAGGGACTAGCGCCAACCGAGCAGTACTTC CASSMQGLAPTEQYF
TRBJ2-6 - - TRBV9 TGTGCCAGCAGCGTAGGAGAAGGGGTATCTGGGGCCAACGTCCTGACTTTC CASSVGEGVSGANVLTF
TRBJ1-1 - - TRBV2 TGTGCCAGCAGGGTAGGGACACCCACCGGGGAGACTGAAGCTTTCTTT CASRVGTPTGETEAFF
TRBJ2-5 many TRBD1 TRBV7-6 TGTGCCAGCAATAACAGGGGGCGCGGGGAGACCCAGTACTTC CASNNRGRGETQYF
TRBJ1-3 - TRBD1 TRBV5-7 TGTGCCAGCAGCGCGGAGGGGGACAGTGCTGGAAACACCATATATTTT CASSAEGDSAGNTIYF
TRBJ1-6 - TRBD1 TRBV27 TGTGCCAGCAAGACCACAGGGGATTCACCCCTCCACTTT CASKTTGDSPLHF
TRBJ1-6 - - TRBV20-1 TGCAGTGCTAGAGACAGGCCGAATTCACCCCTCCACTTT CSARDRPNSPLHF
TRBJ1-2 many TRBD1 TRBV25-1 TGTGCCAGCAGTGAATCACCCTCGACAGGGGTCGATGGCTACACCTTC CASSESPSTGVDGYTF
TRBJ1-1 many - TRBV10-2 TGCGCCAGCACCGCCAATCTGAACACTGAAGCTTTCTTT CASTANLNTEAFF
TRBJ2-5 - - TRBV29-1 TGCAGCTTGGTCCAAGAGACCCAGTACTTC CSLVQETQYF
TRBJ2-7 many TRBD1 TRBV11-2 TGTGCCAGCAGCTTAGTCTCACAGGGGGCAGGCGAGCAGTACTTC CASSLVSQGAGEQYF
TRBJ2-5 many - TRBV7-7 TGTGCCAGCAGCTGGGGACTTAATCTCCCATCGGAGACCCAGTACTTC CASSWGLNLPSETQYF
TRBJ2-2 many - TRBV2 TGTGCCAGCAGTGAAGAGGCAGCGAGGAACACCGGGGAGCTGTTTTTT CASSEEAARNTGELFF
TRBJ1-2 - - TRBV7-9 TGTGCCAGCAGCTTAGGAAGACAGTCTCATGTGAGGGATGGCTACACCTTC CASSLGRQSHVRDGYTF
TRBJ1-3 - - TRBV15 TGTGCCACCCCCAGAGACAGCTCTGGAAACACCATATATTTT CATPRDSSGNTIYF
TRBJ2-2 - - TRBV10-3 TGTGCCATCAGTGAGTGGAAGACAGGGGAGCTGTTTTTT CAISEWKTGELFF
TRBJ2-2 - - TRBV7-2 TGTGCCAGCAGCTTAGCCCCCGGGGGGCGTATCGGGGAGCTGTTTTTT CASSLAPGGRIGELFF
TRBJ2-5 many - TRBV20-1 TGCAGTGCTAGAGATATGGAGACCCAGTACTTC CSARDMETQYF
TRBJ1-1 many TRBD1 TRBV2 TGTGCCAGCAGTGAAACAGGGGTTGGGATGAACACTGAAGCTTTCTTT CASSETGVGMNTEAFF
TRBJ2-7 once TRBD1 TRBV7-6 TGTGCCAGCAGCTGGCGTGGGACAGGGGGCGGCGAGCAGTACTTC CASSWRGTGGGEQYF
TRBJ2-6 once - TRBV2 TGTGCCAGCTACGAGGGGACGGGCGCCAACGTCCTGACTTTC CASYEGTGANVLTF
TRBJ2-7 - - TRBV27 TGTGCCAGCAGTGGAGGACAGTCCCACGAGCAGTACTTC CASSGGQSHEQYF
TRBJ2-7 - - TRBV19 TGTGCCAGCACAAACCCCTCGGCCAACCCGTACGAGCAGTACTTC CASTNPSANPYEQYF
TRBJ1-2 - TRBD1 TRBV2 TGTGCCAGCAGGACTGAGGACAGGGCTAACTATGGCTACACCTTC CASRTEDRANYGYTF
TRBJ1-4 many - TRBV20-1 TGCAGTGCTAGACCGAACAGGGACACTAATGAAAAACTGTTTTTT CSARPNRDTNEKLFF
TRBJ1-5 - - TRBV6-1 TGTGCCAGCAGGGCAGGCTCGCCTTATAGCGATCAGCCCCAGCATTTT CASRAGSPYSDQPQHF
TRBJ1-5 many TRBD1 TRBV6-2/TRBV6-3 TGTGCCAGCAGGACAGGGGCTGGGAGCAATCAGCCCCAGCATTTT CASRTGAGSNQPQHF
TRBJ2-7 - TRBD1 TRBV13 TGTGCCAGCAGCTTTTGGGGGACAGGGCTCAACGAGCAGTACTTC CASSFWGTGLNEQYF
TRBJ2-6 many - TRBV12-3/TRBV12-4 TGTGCCAGCAGTTTTTCTGGGGCCTTCGGGGCCAACGTCCTGACTTTC CASSFSGAFGANVLTF
TRBJ1-3 many - TRBV7-2 TGTGCCAGCAGCTTAGTTGACGGAGGTCTAACTGGAAACACCATATATTTT CASSLVDGGLTGNTIYF